The clone carrying this TCR beta chain came up many times. Its target is not known. The read ends 3 residues before the CDR3 terminus; that terminus is restored from the germline J gene. This sample was included in a study of T cell clonality in common variable immunodeficiency. Findings of the study overall: What drives increased CVID clonality needs T cell subpopulation sequencing. Patient heterogeneity in the CVID cohort limited correlations between repertoire features and clinical complications. Reportedly, TCR beta sequences from common variable immunodeficiency showed fewer deletions and N-nucleotide insertions.

Only in-frame clones appear in the TCRdb table, and some are missing; sequencing was by immunoSEQ multiplex PCR. The sample holds tens of thousands of clones, and no clone turns up only once. The germline CDR1 and CDR2 sequences are SGHNT and YYREEE (reference sequence). CDR3 length: 13 amino acids. V lost 4 bases and J lost 7, with 14 bases in between. The origin of this receptor is a person aged 18 to 70 in good health. The chain has TRBV5-4 and TRBJ1-2; unclear D gene. Sequencing used peripheral blood mononuclear cells. CDR3 DNA, as far as it was read: TGTGCCAGCAGCCGTGTTAGGGCGGGTGGC. It yields the protein CASSRVRAGG. The whole CDR3 is CASSRVRAGGYTF.